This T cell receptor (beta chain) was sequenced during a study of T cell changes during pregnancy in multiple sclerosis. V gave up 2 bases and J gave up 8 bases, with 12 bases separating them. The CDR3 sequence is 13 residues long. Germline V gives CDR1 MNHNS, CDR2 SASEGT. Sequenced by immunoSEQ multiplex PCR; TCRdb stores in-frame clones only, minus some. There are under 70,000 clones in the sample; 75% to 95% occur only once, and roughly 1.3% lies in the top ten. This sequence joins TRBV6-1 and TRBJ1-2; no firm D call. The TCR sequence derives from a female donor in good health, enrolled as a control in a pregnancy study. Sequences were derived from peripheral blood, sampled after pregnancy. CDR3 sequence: CASSEWGEAGYTF. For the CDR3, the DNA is TGTGCCAGCAGTGAATGGGGAGAAGCGGGCTACACCTTC.